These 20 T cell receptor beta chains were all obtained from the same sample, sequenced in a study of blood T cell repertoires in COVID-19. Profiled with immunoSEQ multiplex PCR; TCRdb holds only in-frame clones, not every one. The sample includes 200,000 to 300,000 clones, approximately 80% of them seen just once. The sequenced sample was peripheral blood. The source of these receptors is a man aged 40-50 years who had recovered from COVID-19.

The chain's CDR3 is CATSDAGYNSPLHF. In DNA, the CDR3 is TGTGCCACCAGTGACGCGGGGTATAATTCACCCCTCCACTTT. The chain uses TRBV24-1 and TRBJ1-6, with D unclear. This CDR3 has 14 amino acids. Germline CDR1 reads KGHDR; CDR2 reads SFDVKD. V was shortened by 4 bases and J by 4 bases, with 7 bases between the two germline ends.

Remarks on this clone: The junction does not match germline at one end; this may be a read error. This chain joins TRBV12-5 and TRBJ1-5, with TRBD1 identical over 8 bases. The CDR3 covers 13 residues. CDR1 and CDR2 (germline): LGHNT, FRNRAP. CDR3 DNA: TGTGCTAGTGGTTCCGTACCCCCGGGACAGGCGGTTTTT. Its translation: CASGSVPPGQAVF.

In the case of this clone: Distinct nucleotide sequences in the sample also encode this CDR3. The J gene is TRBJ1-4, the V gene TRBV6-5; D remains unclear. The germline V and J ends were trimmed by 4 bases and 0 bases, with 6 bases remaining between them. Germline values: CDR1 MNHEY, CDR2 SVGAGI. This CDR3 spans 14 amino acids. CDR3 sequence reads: CASSSSATNEKLFF. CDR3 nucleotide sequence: TGTGCCAGCAGTTCTTCCGCAACTAATGAAAAACTGTTTTTT.

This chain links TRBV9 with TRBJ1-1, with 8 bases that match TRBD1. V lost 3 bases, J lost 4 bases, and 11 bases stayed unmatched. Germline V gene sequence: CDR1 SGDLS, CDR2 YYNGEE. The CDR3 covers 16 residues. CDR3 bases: TGTGCCAGCAGCGCAGGGACTTCTACAGGGGGCACTGAAGCTTTCTTT. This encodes CASSAGTSTGGTEAFF.

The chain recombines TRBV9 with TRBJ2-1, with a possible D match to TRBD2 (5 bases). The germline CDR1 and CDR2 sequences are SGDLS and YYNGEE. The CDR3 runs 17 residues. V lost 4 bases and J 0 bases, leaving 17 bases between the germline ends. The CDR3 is CASSPRQAVTSYNEQFF. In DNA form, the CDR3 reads TGTGCCAGCAGCCCTAGACAAGCGGTCACCTCCTACAATGAGCAGTTCTTC.

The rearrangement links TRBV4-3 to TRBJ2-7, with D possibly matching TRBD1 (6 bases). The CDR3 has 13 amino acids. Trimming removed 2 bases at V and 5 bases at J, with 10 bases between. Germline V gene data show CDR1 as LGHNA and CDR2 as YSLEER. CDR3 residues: CASSQTQGHEQYF. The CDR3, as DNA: TGCGCCAGCAGCCAAACACAGGGTCACGAGCAGTACTTC.

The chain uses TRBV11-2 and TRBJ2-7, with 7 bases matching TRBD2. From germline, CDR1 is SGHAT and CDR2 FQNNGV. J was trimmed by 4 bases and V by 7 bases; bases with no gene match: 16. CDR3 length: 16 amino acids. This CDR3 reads CASTATGVSGGYEQYF. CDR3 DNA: TGTGCCAGCACCGCAACAGGCGTTTCGGGAGGATACGAGCAGTACTTC.

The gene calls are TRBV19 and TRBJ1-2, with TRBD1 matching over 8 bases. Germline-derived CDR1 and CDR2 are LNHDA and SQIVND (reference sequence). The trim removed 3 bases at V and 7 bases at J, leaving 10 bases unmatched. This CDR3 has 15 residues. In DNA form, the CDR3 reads TGTGCCAGTAGTATTCAGACAGGGGAAGGGGGTGGCTACACCTTC. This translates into CASSIQTGEGGGYTF.

CDR3 coding DNA: TGTGCCATCTCCCAGGGTGCGGGATACACAGATACGCAGTATTTT. It encodes CAISQGAGYTDTQYF. The rearrangement uses TRBV10-3 and TRBJ2-3, with D possibly TRBD2 on 6 matching bases. CDR3 length: 15 amino acids. V dropped 8 bases and J dropped 2 bases, with 17 bases sitting between them. CDR1 and CDR2 from the germline V gene are ENHRY and SYGVKD.

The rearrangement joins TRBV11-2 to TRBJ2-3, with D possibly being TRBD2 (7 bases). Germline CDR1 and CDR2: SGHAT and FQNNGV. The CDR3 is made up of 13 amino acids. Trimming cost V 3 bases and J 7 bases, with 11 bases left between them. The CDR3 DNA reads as TGTGCCAGCAGCTTGGGGGGGCCGAATACGCAGTATTTT. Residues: CASSLGGPNTQYF. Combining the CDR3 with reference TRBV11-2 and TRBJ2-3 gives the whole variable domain EAGVAQSPRYKIIEKRQSVAFWCNPISGHATLYWYQQILGQGPKLLIQFQNNGVVDDSQLPKDRFSAERLKGVDSTLKIQPAKLEDSAVYLCASSLGGPNTQYFGPGTRLTVL.

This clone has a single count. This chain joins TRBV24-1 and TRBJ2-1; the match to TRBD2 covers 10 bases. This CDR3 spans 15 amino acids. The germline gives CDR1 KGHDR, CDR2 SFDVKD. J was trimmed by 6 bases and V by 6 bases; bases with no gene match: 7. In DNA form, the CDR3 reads TGTGCCACCAGTAGGAGAAGCGGGGGGGCCAATGAGCAGTTCTTC. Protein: CATSRRSGGANEQFF.

The CDR3 sequence is CASSDTTSGDLNEQFF. Here the CDR3 DNA reads TGTGCCAGCAGTGATACGACTAGCGGAGACCTGAATGAGCAGTTCTTC. The chain links TRBV2 to TRBJ2-1; 9 bases fit TRBD2. V lost 3 bases to trimming and J lost 7 bases; unmatched junction nucleotides: 10. CDR1 and CDR2 (germline): SNHLY, FYNNEI. This CDR3 contains 16 residues.

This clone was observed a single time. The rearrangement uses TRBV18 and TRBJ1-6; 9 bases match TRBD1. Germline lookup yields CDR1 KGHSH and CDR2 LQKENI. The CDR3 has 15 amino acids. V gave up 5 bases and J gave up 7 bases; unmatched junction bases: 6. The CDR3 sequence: CASSARDRANSPLHF. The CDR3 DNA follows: TGTGCCAGCTCAGCCCGGGACAGGGCCAATTCACCCCTCCACTTT.

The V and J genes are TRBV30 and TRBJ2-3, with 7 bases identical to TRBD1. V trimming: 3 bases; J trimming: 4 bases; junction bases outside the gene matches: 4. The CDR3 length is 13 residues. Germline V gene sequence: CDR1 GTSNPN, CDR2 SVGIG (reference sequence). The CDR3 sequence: CAWRGGPADTQYF. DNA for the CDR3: TGTGCCTGGAGAGGGGGCCCGGCAGATACGCAGTATTTT.

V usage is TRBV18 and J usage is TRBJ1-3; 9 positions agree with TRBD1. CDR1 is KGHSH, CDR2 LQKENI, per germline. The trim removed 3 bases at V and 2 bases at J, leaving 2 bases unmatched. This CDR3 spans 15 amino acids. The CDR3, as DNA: TGTGCCAGCTCACCCGACAGGGGGGCTGGAAACACCATATATTTT. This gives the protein CASSPDRGAGNTIYF.

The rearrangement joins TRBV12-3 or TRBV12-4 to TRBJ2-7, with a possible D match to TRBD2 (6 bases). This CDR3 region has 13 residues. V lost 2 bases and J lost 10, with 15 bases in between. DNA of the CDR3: TGTGCCAGCAGTTTAAAGGGACTGGGCGCCCAGTACTTC. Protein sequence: CASSLKGLGAQYF.

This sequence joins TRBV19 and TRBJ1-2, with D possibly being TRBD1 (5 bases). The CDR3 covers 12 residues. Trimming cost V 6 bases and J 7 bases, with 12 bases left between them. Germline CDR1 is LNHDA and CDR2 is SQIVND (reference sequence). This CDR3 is CASSLGGGGYTF. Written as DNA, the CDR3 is TGTGCCAGTAGCCTGGGCGGGGGTGGCTACACCTTC.

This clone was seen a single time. CDR3 loop: CASEGSGDSPLHF. The CDR3 DNA reads as TGTGCCAGTGAAGGCTCGGGGGATTCACCCCTCCACTTT. The chain carries TRBV19 and TRBJ1-6; maybe TRBD1 (5 bases). The V end was cut by 8 bases, the J end by 8 bases, with 13 bases between. The CDR3 is made up of 13 amino acids. Germline CDR1 and CDR2: LNHDA and SQIVND (reference sequence).

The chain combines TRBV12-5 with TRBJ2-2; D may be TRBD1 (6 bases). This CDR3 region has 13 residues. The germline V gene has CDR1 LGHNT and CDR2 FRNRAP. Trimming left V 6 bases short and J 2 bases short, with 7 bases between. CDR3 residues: CASGQGNTGELFF. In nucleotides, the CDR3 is TGTGCTAGTGGACAGGGTAACACCGGGGAGCTGTTTTTT.

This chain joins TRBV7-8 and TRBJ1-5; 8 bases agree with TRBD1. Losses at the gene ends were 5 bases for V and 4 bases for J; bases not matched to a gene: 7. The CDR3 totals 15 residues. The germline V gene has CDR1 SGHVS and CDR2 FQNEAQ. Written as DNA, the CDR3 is TGTGCCAGCAGCCCGGGGACAGGTCCTAATCAGCCCCAGCATTTT. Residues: CASSPGTGPNQPQHF. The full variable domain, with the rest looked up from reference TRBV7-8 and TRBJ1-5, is GAGVSQSPRYKVAKRGQDVALRCDPISGHVSLFWYQQALGQGPEFLTYFQNEAQLDKSGLPSDRFFAERPEGSVSTLKIQRTQQEDSAVYLCASSPGTGPNQPQHFGDGTRLSIL.